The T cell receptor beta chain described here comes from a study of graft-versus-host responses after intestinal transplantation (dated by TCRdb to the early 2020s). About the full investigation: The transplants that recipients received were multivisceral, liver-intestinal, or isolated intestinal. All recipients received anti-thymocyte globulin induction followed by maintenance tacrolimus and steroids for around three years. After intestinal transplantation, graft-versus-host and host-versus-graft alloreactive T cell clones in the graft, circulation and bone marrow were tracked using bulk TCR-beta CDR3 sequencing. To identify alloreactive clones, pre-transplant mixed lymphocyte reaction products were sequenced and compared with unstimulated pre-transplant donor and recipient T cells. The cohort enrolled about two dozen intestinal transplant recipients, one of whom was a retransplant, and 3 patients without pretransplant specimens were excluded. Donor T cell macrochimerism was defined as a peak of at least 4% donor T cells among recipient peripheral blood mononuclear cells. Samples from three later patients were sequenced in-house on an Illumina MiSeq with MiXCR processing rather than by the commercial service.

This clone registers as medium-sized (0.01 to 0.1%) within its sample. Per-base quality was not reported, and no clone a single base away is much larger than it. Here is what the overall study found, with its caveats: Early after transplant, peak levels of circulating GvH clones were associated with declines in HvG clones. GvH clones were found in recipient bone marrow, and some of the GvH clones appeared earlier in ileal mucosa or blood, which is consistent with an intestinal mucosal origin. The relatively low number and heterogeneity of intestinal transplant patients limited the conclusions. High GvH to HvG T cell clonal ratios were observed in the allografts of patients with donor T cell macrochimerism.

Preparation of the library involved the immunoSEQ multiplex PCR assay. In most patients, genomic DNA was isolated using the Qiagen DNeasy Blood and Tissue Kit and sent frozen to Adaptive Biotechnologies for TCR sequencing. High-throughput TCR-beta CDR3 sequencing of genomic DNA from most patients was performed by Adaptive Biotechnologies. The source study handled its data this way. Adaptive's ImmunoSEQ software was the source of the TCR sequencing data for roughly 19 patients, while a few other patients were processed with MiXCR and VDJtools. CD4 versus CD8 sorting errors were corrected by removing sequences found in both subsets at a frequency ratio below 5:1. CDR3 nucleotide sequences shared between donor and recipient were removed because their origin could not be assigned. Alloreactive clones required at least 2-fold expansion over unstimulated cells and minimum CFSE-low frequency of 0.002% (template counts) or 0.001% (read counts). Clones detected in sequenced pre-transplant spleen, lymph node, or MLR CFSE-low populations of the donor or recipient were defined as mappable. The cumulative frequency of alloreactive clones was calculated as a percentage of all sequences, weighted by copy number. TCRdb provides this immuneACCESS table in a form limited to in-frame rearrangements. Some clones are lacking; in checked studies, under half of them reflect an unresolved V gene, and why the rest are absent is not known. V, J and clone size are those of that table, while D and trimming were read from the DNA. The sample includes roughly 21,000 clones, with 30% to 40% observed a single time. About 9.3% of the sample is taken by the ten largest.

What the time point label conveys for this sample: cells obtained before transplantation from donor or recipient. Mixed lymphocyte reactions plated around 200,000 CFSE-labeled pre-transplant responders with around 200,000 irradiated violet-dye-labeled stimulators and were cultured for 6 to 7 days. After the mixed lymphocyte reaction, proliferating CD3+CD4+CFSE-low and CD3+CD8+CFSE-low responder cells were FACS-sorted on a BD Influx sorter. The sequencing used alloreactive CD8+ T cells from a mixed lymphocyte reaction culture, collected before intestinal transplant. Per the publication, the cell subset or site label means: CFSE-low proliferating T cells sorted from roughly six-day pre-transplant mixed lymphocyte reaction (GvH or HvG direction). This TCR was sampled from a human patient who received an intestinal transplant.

The bases are TGCGCCAGCAGCCAGACAGGGTACGAGCAGTACTTC. The translation is CASSQTGYEQYF. The rearrangement combines TRBV4-1 with TRBJ2-7; 7 bases in between match TRBD1. Reading from cysteine to phenylalanine, the CDR3 counts 12 amino acids. The sequence is cut down to CDR3 DNA, 36 bases in frame from base 1. V loses 3 bases at its end and J loses 4 bases; junction bases beyond the gene matches: 0. The germline V gene specifies MGHRA as CDR1 and YSYEKL as CDR2.